This T cell receptor (beta chain) was found in a study of early T cells in non-severe SARS-CoV-2 infection. Study in general: Bulk RNA isolated from unsorted whole blood underwent sequencing; chains were not paired.

The germline gives CDR1 DFQATT, CDR2 SNEGSKA (reference sequence). V shed 3 bases and J 4 bases; nucleotides not matched to a gene: 13. The CDR3 contains 16 residues. Regarding the study as a whole: VDJdb matching favored anti-spike CD8 responses, missing private and CD4 specificities.

To note about this clonotype: Its cognate antigen is unknown. Possible read error: a much larger clone is one base away.

Unique molecular identifiers were affixed to single, distinct cDNA molecules. TCRdb re-derived calls from the 5' RACE reads in MiXCR, one entry per CDR3 protein. The table shows approximately 40,000 distinct CDR3 sequences, with approximately 10% occurring only once. V usage is TRBV20-1 and J usage is TRBJ2-5; 8 bases match TRBD1. Input material: whole blood. This TCR was sampled from an adult who was a healthcare worker with PCR-confirmed SARS-CoV-2 infection or an uninfected control (not recorded which). The CDR3 nucleotides read TGCAGTGCTAGGATTACCAGGACAGGGAGTTTAGAGACCCAGTACTTC. Amino acid sequence: CSARITRTGSLETQYF.